This T cell receptor (beta chain) was captured by sequencing in a study of cytomegalovirus exposure and HLA in healthy donors. Notes on the study in general: Within an earlier analysis, most TCR beta V segments proved productive either about 90% or about 30% of the time.

PCR used 60 Vbeta primers and 13 Jbeta primers. Only in-frame clones appear in the TCRdb table, and some are missing; sequencing was by immunoSEQ multiplex PCR. The sample holds over 130,000 clones, approximately 85% seen once. As to this clone: Its antigen remains unidentified.

There are 14 residues in the CDR3. Germline CDR1 SGHTA, CDR2 FQGNSA. Trimming shortened V by 6 bases and J by 5 bases, and 16 bases separated the two germline ends. This chain uses TRBV7-2 with TRBJ1-2, with D perhaps matching TRBD1 (6 bases). What was sequenced was PBMCs. The receptor's source is a woman aged 40-49 years in good health and CMV-seronegative. This CDR3 is CASRQGINDYGYTF. The CDR3 bases are TGTGCCAGCAGACAGGGAATAAACGATTATGGCTACACCTTC.